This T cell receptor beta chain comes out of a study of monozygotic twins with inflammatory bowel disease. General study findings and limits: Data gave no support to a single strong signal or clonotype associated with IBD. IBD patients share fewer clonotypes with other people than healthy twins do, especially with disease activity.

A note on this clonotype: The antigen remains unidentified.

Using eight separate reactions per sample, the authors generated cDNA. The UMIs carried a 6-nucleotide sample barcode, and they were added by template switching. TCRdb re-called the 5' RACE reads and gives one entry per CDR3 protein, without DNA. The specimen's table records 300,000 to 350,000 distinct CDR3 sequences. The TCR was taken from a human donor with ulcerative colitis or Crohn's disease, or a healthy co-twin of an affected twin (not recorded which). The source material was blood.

The CDR3 reads CAWRPYTGYYNEQFF. V usage is TRBV30 and J usage is TRBJ2-1. Germline CDR1 reads GTSNPN; CDR2 reads SVGIG (reference sequence). The CDR3 has 15 residues. Together with reference TRBV30 and TRBJ2-1, the CDR3 gives the full variable domain: SQTIHQWPATLVQPVGSPLSLECTVEGTSNPNLYWYRQAAGRGLQLLFYSVGIGQISSEVPQNLSASRPQDRQFILSSKKLLLSDSGFYLCAWRPYTGYYNEQFFGPGTRLTVL.